This record covers a single TCR beta chain. Its antigen remains unknown. This record belongs to a study of chemoradiotherapy in HPV16-positive cancers. Study context: Functional T-cell assays on a couple of HPV16-positive patients' cells defined candidate HPV-specific clones and common TCR motifs. Study findings and constraints: For HPV16-positive patients, expanding HPV-responsive T cells associated with longer recurrence-free survival. Candidate HPV-specific clones and E7-related TCR motifs grew in tumor during treatment.

The data were produced by immunoSEQ multiplex PCR, yet TCRdb's version contains in-frame clones alone and is incomplete. The sample has roughly 34,000 clones; about 86% are singletons. J lost 6 bases, V lost 5 bases, and 8 bases had no gene match. The CDR3 is 14 amino acids. CDR1 MNHNS and CDR2 SASEGT come from the germline V gene. The receptor was derived from a human donor with HPV-associated anogenital cancer. The chain combines TRBV6-1 with TRBJ1-2; 8 bases are shared with TRBD1. This material consisted of blood, taken from a patient who underwent chemoradiotherapy. In DNA, the CDR3 is TGTGCCAGCAGTCCGGGACAGGAGAGGGATGGCTACACCTTC. As protein: CASSPGQERDGYTF.